The 11 T cell receptor beta chains below all came from one sample that was sequenced in a study of shared clonotypes between healthy human individuals. Measured with immunoSEQ multiplex PCR; TCRdb has only the in-frame clones, and not every one. The sample records some 2,000,000 clones, about 95% being singletons. The naive CD8 population came from CD45RO-negative cells selected for CCR7, without terminally differentiated effector memory CD45RA+ cells. Sequencing input: naive CD8+ T cells sorted from blood. The receptors were gathered from a man aged 18 to 29 in good health.

CDR3 DNA: TGTGCCAGCAGTGTCGCCGGGACCCCCGGCCACGAGCAGTACTTC. Encoded protein: CASSVAGTPGHEQYF. This sequence joins TRBV6-1 and TRBJ2-7; D is tentatively TRBD1 or TRBD2 (5 bases each). The CDR3 length is 15 residues. Per germline, CDR1 MNHNS and CDR2 SASEGT. Trimming left V 4 bases short and J 5 bases short, with 18 bases between.

J is TRBJ2-7 and V is TRBV2, with D tentatively TRBD1 (5 bases). This CDR3 contains 17 residues. V was clipped by 2 bases and J by 6 bases, with 23 bases between them. Germline CDR1 SNHLY, CDR2 FYNNEI. The CDR3 DNA reads TGTGCCAGCAGTGAAACCTCGTGGTCCAGGGAACATCCCGAGCAGTACTTC. Protein: CASSETSWSREHPEQYF.

V and J are TRBV10-3 and TRBJ2-1; 10 bases map to TRBD2. Germline V gene data show CDR1 as ENHRY and CDR2 as SYGVKD. The V segment lost 4 bases and the J segment 8 bases; nucleotides outside the gene matches: 5. This CDR3 region has 14 residues. The CDR3 region has the DNA TGTGCCATCAGTGGTAGCGGGGGGCGCCATGAGCAGTTCTTC. This gives the protein CAISGSGGRHEQFF.

The V and J genes are TRBV18 and TRBJ2-7, with TRBD1 matching over 10 bases. The J segment lost 1 base and the V segment lost 3 bases, leaving 6 bases of the junction unmatched. CDR3 size: 16 residues. Germline V gene sequence: CDR1 KGHSH, CDR2 LQKENI. CDR3 amino acids: CASSPSAGQGSYEQYF. The DNA for the CDR3 is TGTGCCAGCTCACCCAGCGCGGGACAGGGGTCCTACGAGCAGTACTTC.

As for this clone: This sample also contains other DNA sequences that code for the same CDR3. The chain is built from TRBV7-9 and TRBJ2-5, with D perhaps matching TRBD1 (6 bases). Germline assignment: CDR1 SEHNR and CDR2 FQNEAQ (reference sequence). The V and J ends lost 3 bases and 0 bases respectively, with 8 bases between them. The CDR3 runs to 14 residues. CDR3 region: CASSLQGYQETQYF. CDR3 in DNA: TGTGCCAGCAGCTTGCAGGGGTACCAAGAGACCCAGTACTTC.

The table lists this clone with a count of one. The chain is built from TRBV29-1 and TRBJ2-7; 9 nucleotides line up with TRBD1. Germline V gene sequence: CDR1 SQVTM, CDR2 ANQGSEA. V shed 4 bases and J 0 bases; nucleotides not matched to a gene: 10. CDR3 length: 16 amino acids. Here the CDR3 DNA reads TGCAGCGTTGTTGGGACCGGGACAGGGCCCTCCTACGAGCAGTACTTC. It is translated as CSVVGTGTGPSYEQYF.

The chain carries TRBV28 and TRBJ1-2; D perhaps matches TRBD1 (6 bases). The CDR3 covers 14 residues. V lost 4 bases and J lost 3, with 12 bases in between. From germline, CDR1 is MDHEN and CDR2 SYDVKM. In DNA form, the CDR3 reads TGTGCCAGCAGTTCCTTGACAGGATACTATGGCTACACCTTC. Amino acid sequence: CASSSLTGYYGYTF.

The rearrangement uses TRBV27 and TRBJ2-3; 7 positions match TRBD1. J was trimmed by 4 bases and V by 7 bases; bases with no gene match: 8. In germline, CDR1 is MNHEY, CDR2 SMNVEV (reference sequence). The CDR3 runs 14 residues. The CDR3 DNA reads TGTGCCAGCAAGGTGACAGGGAACCCAGATACGCAGTATTTT. Translating gives CASKVTGNPDTQYF.

To note about this clone: Other DNA sequences of this sample code for an identical CDR3. The chain joins TRBV18 to TRBJ2-7, with a possible D match to TRBD1 (5 bases). The CDR3 extends over 14 amino acids. Looked up from germline, CDR1 is KGHSH and CDR2 is LQKENI. V was trimmed by 2 bases and J by 1 base, leaving 9 bases between them. The CDR3 here is CASSPGSGSYEQYF. The CDR3 nucleotides read TGTGCCAGCTCACCAGGGTCAGGGTCCTACGAGCAGTACTTC.

The gene calls are TRBV27 and TRBJ1-6; 9 bases map to TRBD1. Trimming at V came to 4 bases and at J to 2 bases, leaving 3 bases not matched to a gene. From germline, CDR1 is MNHEY and CDR2 SMNVEV (reference sequence). The CDR3 is 16 amino acids. This CDR3 is CASSSGQGTYNSPLHF. The CDR3 DNA follows: TGTGCCAGCAGTTCGGGACAGGGCACCTATAATTCACCCCTCCACTTT.

In the case of this clone: Other DNA sequences from this sample encode an identical CDR3 as well. This chain joins TRBV19 and TRBJ2-1, with 12 bases aligning to TRBD2. This CDR3 comprises 15 residues. V was clipped by 6 bases and J by 0 bases; unmatched bases: 0. The V gene's germline CDR1 is LNHDA and CDR2 SQIVND (reference sequence). This CDR3 is CASRLAGGSYNEQFF. DNA for the CDR3: TGTGCCAGTAGACTAGCGGGAGGCTCCTACAATGAGCAGTTCTTC. The full variable domain, with the rest looked up from reference TRBV19 and TRBJ2-1, is DGGITQSPKYLFRKEGQNVTLSCEQNLNHDAMYWYRQDPGQGLRLIYYSQIVNDFQKGDIAEGYSVSREKKESFPLTVTSAQKNPTAFYLCASRLAGGSYNEQFFGPGTRLTVL.